This TCR beta chain was found in a study of T cells after yellow fever vaccination. Findings of the study overall: Reappearance after the booster was seen for most primary-vaccination clones, at roughly 96% CD4 and more than 80% CD8. There was a small share of clonotypes that showed up in both the CD4 and CD8 compartments. Weaker in magnitude, the secondary response showed a faster peak on day 5 versus 15.

To note about this clonotype: Antigen specificity is unknown.

Trimming stripped 0 bases from V and 7 bases from J, with 13 bases between. Germline CDR1 LGHNA, CDR2 YSLEER. CDR3 length equals 16 residues. 5'RACE template switching produced TCR cDNA carrying a universal primer site and UMIs. One entry per CDR3 protein results from TCRdb running MiXCR on the 5' RACE reads. The sample yields 250,000 to 350,000 distinct CDR3 sequences, 8.5% to 10% seen once. The V gene is TRBV4-3, the J gene TRBJ1-6; possible D gene TRBD1, 6 bases. Sequences were derived from CD4+ T cells sorted from PBMCs, sampled 5 days after the yellow fever booster vaccination. The TCR sequence derives from a man between 18 and 29 years old who received the YFV17D yellow fever vaccine. CDR3 sequence: CASSQEPGAANSPLHF. CDR3 nucleotides: TGCGCCAGCAGCCAAGAGCCGGGGGCGGCCAATTCACCCCTCCACTTT.